The entry below describes one T cell receptor (beta chain). The data were obtained in a study of blood T cell repertoires in COVID-19. Generated by immunoSEQ multiplex PCR, the TCRdb table keeps only in-frame clones and is missing some. Among fewer than 200,000 clones listed, 88% were seen once. Trimming cost V 2 bases and J 7 bases, with 9 bases left between them. Germline lookup yields CDR1 SGHAT and CDR2 FQNNGV. The CDR3 sequence is 13 residues long. The TCR sequence derives from a man aged 55-75 years with acute or convalescent COVID-19. The sample taken for sequencing was peripheral blood. The chain uses TRBV11-2 and TRBJ1-5; D might be TRBD1 (5 bases). As DNA, the CDR3 is TGTGCCAGCAGCTTATTGGGGGGGCAGCCCCAGCATTTT. Encoded protein: CASSLLGGQPQHF. The variable domain in full, completed from reference TRBV11-2 and TRBJ1-5, reads EAGVAQSPRYKIIEKRQSVAFWCNPISGHATLYWYQQILGQGPKLLIQFQNNGVVDDSQLPKDRFSAERLKGVDSTLKIQPAKLEDSAVYLCASSLLGGQPQHFGDGTRLSIL.